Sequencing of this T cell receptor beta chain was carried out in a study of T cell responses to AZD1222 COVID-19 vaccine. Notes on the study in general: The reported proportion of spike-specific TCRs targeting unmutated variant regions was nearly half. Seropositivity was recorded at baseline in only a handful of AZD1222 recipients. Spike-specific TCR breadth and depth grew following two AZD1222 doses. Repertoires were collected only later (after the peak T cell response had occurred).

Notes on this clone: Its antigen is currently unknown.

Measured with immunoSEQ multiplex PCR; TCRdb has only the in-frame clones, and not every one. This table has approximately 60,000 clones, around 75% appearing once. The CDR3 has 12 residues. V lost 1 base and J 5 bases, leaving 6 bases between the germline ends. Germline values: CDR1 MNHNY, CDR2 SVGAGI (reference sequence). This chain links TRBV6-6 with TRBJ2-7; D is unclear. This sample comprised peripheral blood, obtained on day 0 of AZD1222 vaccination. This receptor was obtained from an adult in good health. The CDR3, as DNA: TGTGCCAGCAGTTACTGGAAGAACGAGCAGTACTTC. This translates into CASSYWKNEQYF.